This TCR beta chain was documented in a study of T cell responses to AZD1222 COVID-19 vaccine. Study observations and caveats: The CD4 TCRs associated with vaccination extended across spike and predominated at 160-218 and 743-854.

The CDR3 contains 14 residues. V was trimmed by 0 bases and J by 2 bases, leaving 7 bases between them. Germline V gene data show CDR1 as LGHNA and CDR2 as YSLEER. As to this clone: Antigen specificity is unknown.

The protocol was immunoSEQ multiplex PCR, while the TCRdb copy is restricted to in-frame clones and leaves out a portion. Of roughly 130,000 clones listed, about 92% are singletons. This chain uses TRBV4-3 with TRBJ2-5; D call uncertain. This specimen was peripheral blood, taken on day 0 of AZD1222 vaccination. The sequence derives from an adult in good health. The CDR3 is CASSQDLAQETQYF. CDR3 in DNA: TGCGCCAGCAGCCAAGATCTGGCGCAAGAGACCCAGTACTTC.